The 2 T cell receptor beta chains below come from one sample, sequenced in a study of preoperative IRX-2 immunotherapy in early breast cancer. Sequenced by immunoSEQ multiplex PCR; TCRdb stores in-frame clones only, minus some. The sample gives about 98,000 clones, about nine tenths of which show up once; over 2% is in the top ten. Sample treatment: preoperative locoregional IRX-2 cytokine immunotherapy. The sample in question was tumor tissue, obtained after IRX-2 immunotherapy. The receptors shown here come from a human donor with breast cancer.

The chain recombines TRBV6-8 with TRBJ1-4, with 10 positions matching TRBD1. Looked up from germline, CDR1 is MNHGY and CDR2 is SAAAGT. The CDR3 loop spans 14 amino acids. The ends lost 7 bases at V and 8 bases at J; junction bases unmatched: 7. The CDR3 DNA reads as TGTGCCAGCAAGGACAGGGGGTATAGAGAAAAACTGTTTTTT. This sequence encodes CASKDRGYREKLFF.

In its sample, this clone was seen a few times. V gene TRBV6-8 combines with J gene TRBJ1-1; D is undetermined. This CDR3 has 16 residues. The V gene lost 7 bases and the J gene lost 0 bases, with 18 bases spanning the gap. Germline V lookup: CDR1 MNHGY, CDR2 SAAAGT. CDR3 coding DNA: TGTGCCAGCACCCTACGACCCCAATTTATGAACACTGAAGCTTTCTTT. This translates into CASTLRPQFMNTEAFF.